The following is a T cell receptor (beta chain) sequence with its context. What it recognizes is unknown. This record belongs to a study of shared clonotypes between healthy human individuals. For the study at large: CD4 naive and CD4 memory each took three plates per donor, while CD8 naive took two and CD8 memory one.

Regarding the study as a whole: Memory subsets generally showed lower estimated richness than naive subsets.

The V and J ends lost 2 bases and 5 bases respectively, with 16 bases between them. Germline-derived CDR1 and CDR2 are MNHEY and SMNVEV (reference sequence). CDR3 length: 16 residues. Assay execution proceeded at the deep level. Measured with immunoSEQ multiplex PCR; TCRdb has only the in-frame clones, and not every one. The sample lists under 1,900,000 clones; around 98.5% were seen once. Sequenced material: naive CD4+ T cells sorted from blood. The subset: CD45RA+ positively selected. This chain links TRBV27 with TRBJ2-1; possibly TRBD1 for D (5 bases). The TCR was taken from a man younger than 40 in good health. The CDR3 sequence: CASSLRGRVSDNEQFF. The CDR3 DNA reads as TGTGCCAGCAGTTTAAGGGGTCGGGTGTCGGACAATGAGCAGTTCTTC.